One sample yielded the 17 T cell receptor beta chains listed below, sequenced in a study of T-cell memory formation after mild COVID-19. TCRdb redid the calling of the 5' RACE reads with MiXCR, one entry per CDR3 protein. The top ten hold roughly 27% of the sample, which has fewer than 140,000 distinct CDR3 sequences, about an eighth seen once. The sample consisted of PBMCs or a T cell subset sorted from them (not recorded which). The receptors derive from an adult woman who had mild COVID-19 (a few samples of this study predate the infection). Cell type and time point are not known.

This clonotype was counted only a few times. The CDR3 nucleotides are TGTGCCAGCAGCCCCAGTTCACCGGATACGCAGTATTTT. Translation gives CASSPSSPDTQYF. The chain recombines TRBV11-2 with TRBJ2-3; no definite D call. Germline lookup yields CDR1 SGHAT and CDR2 FQNNGV. This CDR3 spans 13 amino acids. V lost 5 bases to trimming and J lost 6 bases, with 12 bases between them.

In this sample, this clonotype is medium-sized. V usage is TRBV5-6 and J usage is TRBJ2-7; no clear D. Trimming removed 2 bases at V and 3 bases at J, with 3 bases between. This CDR3 is 11 amino acids long. The germline V gene encodes CDR1 SGHDT and CDR2 YYEEEE. The chain's CDR3 is CASSLGYEQYF. Written as DNA, the CDR3 is TGTGCCAGCAGCTTAGGCTACGAGCAGTACTTC.

Only a few counts were recorded for this clonotype. J is TRBJ2-7 and V is TRBV5-6; D gene unclear. The CDR3 totals 13 residues. Per the germline V gene, CDR1 is SGHDT and CDR2 is YYEEEE. Trimming stripped 4 bases from V and 7 bases from J, with 15 bases between. This CDR3 reads CASSPPTGREQYF. For the CDR3, the DNA is TGTGCCAGCAGCCCGCCTACGGGCCGGGAGCAGTACTTC. Filled out from reference TRBV5-6 and TRBJ2-7, the complete variable domain reads DAGVTQSPTHLIKTRGQQVTLRCSPKSGHDTVSWYQQALGQGPQFIFQYYEEEERQRGNFPDRFSGHQFPNYSSELNVNALLLGDSALYLCASSPPTGREQYFGPGTRLTVT.

This clonotype was seen more than once but under ten times. The V gene is TRBV5-6, the J gene TRBJ2-3, with D unclear. Germline assignment: CDR1 SGHDT and CDR2 YYEEEE. V lost 0 bases and J lost 0, with 11 bases in between. This CDR3 contains 16 residues. The CDR3 is CASSLADGSSTDTQYF. CDR3 DNA sequence: TGTGCCAGCAGCTTGGCCGACGGATCTAGCACAGATACGCAGTATTTT.

The chain carries TRBV6-5 and TRBJ2-3; 10 positions match TRBD2. This CDR3 spans 17 amino acids. In germline, CDR1 is MNHEY, CDR2 SVGAGI. J was trimmed by 0 bases and V by 0 bases; bases with no gene match: 3. CDR3 loop: CASSYSMTSGSTDTQYF. For the CDR3, the DNA is TGTGCCAGCAGTTACTCTATGACTAGCGGGAGCACAGATACGCAGTATTTT.

The chain joins TRBV7-9 to TRBJ2-5, with D possibly TRBD2 on 6 matching bases. Germline V lookup: CDR1 SEHNR, CDR2 FQNEAQ (reference sequence). The CDR3 length is 15 residues. V was shortened by 1 base and J by 0 bases, with 9 bases between the two germline ends. CDR3 loop: CASSLGRRDQETQYF. CDR3 in DNA: TGTGCCAGCAGCTTAGGGCGGAGGGACCAAGAGACCCAGTACTTC. The variable domain in full, with the rest retrieved from reference TRBV7-9 and TRBJ2-5, is DTGVSQNPRHKITKRGQNVTFRCDPISEHNRLYWYRQTLGQGPEFLTYFQNEAQLEKSRLLSDRFSAERPKGSFSTLEIQRTEQGDSAMYLCASSLGRRDQETQYFGPGTRLLVL.

V gene TRBV5-6 combines with J gene TRBJ2-1; 11 nucleotides match TRBD2. The CDR3 consists of 14 residues. J gave up 8 bases and V 4 bases, and 5 bases lay outside the gene matches. Germline V gene lookup returns CDR1 SGHDT and CDR2 YYEEEE. The CDR3 reads CASSTGLAVDEQFF. For the CDR3, the DNA is TGTGCCAGCAGCACGGGACTAGCGGTGGATGAGCAGTTCTTC.

The rearrangement links TRBV6-5 to TRBJ2-1; 10 bases are a match to TRBD2. Germline V gene lookup returns CDR1 MNHEY and CDR2 SVGAGI. CDR3 length: 17 amino acids. V lost 3 bases to trimming and J lost 7 bases; unmatched junction nucleotides: 12. CDR3 sequence (DNA): TGTGCCAGCAGTTATTCGCTGGGTCTAGCGGGAGTGAATGAGCAGTTCTTC. It specifies CASSYSLGLAGVNEQFF.

The rearrangement links TRBV29-1 to TRBJ2-3; D may be TRBD1 or TRBD2 (5 bases each). V dropped 1 base and J dropped 2 bases, with 13 bases sitting between them. Germline CDR1 SQVTM, CDR2 ANQGSEA. This CDR3 is built from 15 residues. The CDR3 here is CSVEGPEGNTDTQYF. Written as DNA, the CDR3 is TGCAGCGTTGAAGGCCCTGAGGGGAACACAGATACGCAGTATTTT.

This clonotype was seen only a few times. The chain links TRBV12-3 or TRBV12-4 to TRBJ2-2; no reliable D call. With 1 base removed from V and 1 base from J, the gap between germline ends came to 7 bases. This CDR3 is 15 amino acids long. The CDR3 DNA reads as TGTGCCAGCAGTTTAGATTACGTGAACACCGGGGAGCTGTTTTTT. This gives the protein CASSLDYVNTGELFF.

The chain combines TRBV6-6 with TRBJ2-1; D may be TRBD1 (6 bases). Germline-derived CDR1 and CDR2 are MNHNY and SVGAGI (reference sequence). The CDR3 loop spans 17 amino acids. V was pared by 0 bases and J by 0 bases, with 12 bases between. The CDR3: CASSYSYTGSSYNEQFF. CDR3 in DNA: TGTGCCAGCAGTTACTCGTATACAGGGAGCTCCTACAATGAGCAGTTCTTC.

There are a few counts of this clonotype. V gene TRBV4-1 combines with J gene TRBJ2-7; 7 positions match TRBD1. The V and J ends lost 0 bases and 2 bases, in that order; junction bases with no gene match: 10. The CDR3 length is 17 residues. Germline V gene lookup returns CDR1 MGHRA and CDR2 YSYEKL. The CDR3 here is CASSQEVGGRGTYEQYF. The CDR3 coding sequence is TGCGCCAGCAGCCAAGAAGTTGGCGGCAGGGGGACCTACGAGCAGTACTTC.

The gene calls are TRBV6-2 or TRBV6-3 and TRBJ2-3, with a tentative D call TRBD1 (6 bases). V dropped 2 bases and J dropped 0 bases, with 12 bases sitting between them. The CDR3 is 16 amino acids. Germline V CDR1 and CDR2: MNHEY, SVGEGT. CDR3 DNA sequence: TGTGCCAGCAGTTACACAGGGTGGGGAAGCACAGATACGCAGTATTTT. It encodes CASSYTGWGSTDTQYF.

The chain combines TRBV20-1 with TRBJ2-7, with TRBD1 identical over 7 bases. The CDR3 contains 15 residues. Germline V CDR1 and CDR2: DFQATT, SNEGSKA (reference sequence). With 0 bases clipped from V and 5 bases from J, the junction kept 10 bases outside the gene matches. The CDR3 protein is CSARDPDRDTDEQYF. Here the CDR3 DNA reads TGCAGTGCTAGAGATCCTGACAGGGACACCGACGAGCAGTACTTC.

The rearrangement joins TRBV29-1 to TRBJ2-1; maybe TRBD2 (6 bases). The CDR3 covers 16 residues. Between the trimmed V and J ends, which lost 7 bases and 4 bases, there was a span of 23 bases. Germline lookup yields CDR1 SQVTM and CDR2 ANQGSEA. Here the CDR3 reads CSGESDLGGPYNEQFF. CDR3 bases: TGCAGCGGAGAAAGCGACCTAGGAGGGCCGTACAATGAGCAGTTCTTC.

The rearrangement uses TRBV7-2 and TRBJ2-7; D is uncertain. V dropped 6 bases and J dropped 1 base, with 19 bases sitting between them. The germline V gene has CDR1 SGHTA and CDR2 FQGNSA. This CDR3 spans 16 amino acids. The CDR3 nucleotides are TGTGCCAGCAGTCCCGAAGGGCGCGACGGGTCCTACGAGCAGTACTTC. This gives the protein CASSPEGRDGSYEQYF.

Turning to this clonotype: Sequence at one end of the junction differs from germline and may be a read error. This rearrangement joins TRBV6-5 to TRBJ2-7; possible D gene TRBD2, 6 bases. Germline CDR1 is MNHEY and CDR2 is SVGAGI. The CDR3 is 16 residues long. For the CDR3, the DNA is TGTGCCAGCAGTGACCGAGGGAGCGGGCGCGACGACGATCAGTACTTC. Translating it yields CASSDRGSGRDDDQYF.